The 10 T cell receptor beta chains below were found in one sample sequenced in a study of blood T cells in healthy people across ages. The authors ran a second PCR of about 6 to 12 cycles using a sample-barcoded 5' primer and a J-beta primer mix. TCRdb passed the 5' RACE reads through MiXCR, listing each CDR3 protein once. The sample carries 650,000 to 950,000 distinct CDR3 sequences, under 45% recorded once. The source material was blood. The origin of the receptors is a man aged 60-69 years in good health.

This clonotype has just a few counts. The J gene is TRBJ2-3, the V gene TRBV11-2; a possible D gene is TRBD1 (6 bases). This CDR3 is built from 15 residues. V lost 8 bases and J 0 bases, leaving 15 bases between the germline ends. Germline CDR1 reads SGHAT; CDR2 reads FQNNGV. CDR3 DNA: TGTGCCAGCCGCTCAGGGGCCGTTAGCACAGATACGCAGTATTTT. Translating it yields CASRSGAVSTDTQYF.

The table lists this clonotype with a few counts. This CDR3 reads CAISEITGGEANYGYTF. The CDR3 DNA reads TGTGCCATCAGTGAGATAACAGGCGGTGAGGCTAACTATGGCTACACCTTC. The V gene is TRBV10-3, the J gene TRBJ1-2, with D possibly matching TRBD1 (5 bases). CDR1 and CDR2 (germline): ENHRY, SYGVKD. The length of the CDR3 is 17 residues. With 2 bases removed from V and 0 bases from J, the gap between germline ends came to 16 bases.

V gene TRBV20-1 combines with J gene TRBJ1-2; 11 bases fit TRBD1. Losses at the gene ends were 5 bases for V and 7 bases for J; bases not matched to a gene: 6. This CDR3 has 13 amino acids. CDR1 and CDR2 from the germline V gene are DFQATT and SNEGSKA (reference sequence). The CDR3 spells CSAGQGAVRGYTF. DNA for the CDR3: TGCAGTGCTGGACAGGGGGCGGTTCGTGGCTACACCTTC.

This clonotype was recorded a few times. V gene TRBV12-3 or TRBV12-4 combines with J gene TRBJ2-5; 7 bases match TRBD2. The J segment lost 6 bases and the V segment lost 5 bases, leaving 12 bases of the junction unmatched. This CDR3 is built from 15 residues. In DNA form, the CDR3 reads TGTGCCAGCAGTCCAATAAGCGGGGAACACCAGACCCAGTACTTC. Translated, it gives CASSPISGEHQTQYF.

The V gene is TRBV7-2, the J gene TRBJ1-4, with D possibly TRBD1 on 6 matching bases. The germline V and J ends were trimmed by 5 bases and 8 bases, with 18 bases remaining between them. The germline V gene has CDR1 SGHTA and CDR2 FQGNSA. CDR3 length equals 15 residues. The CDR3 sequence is CASSPDGRGREKLFF. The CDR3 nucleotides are TGTGCCAGCAGCCCAGACGGCAGGGGAAGGGAAAAACTGTTTTTT.

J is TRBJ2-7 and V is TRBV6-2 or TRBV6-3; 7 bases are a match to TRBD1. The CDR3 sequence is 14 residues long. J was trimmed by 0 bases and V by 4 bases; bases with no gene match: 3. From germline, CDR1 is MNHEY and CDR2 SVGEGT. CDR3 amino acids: CASSWDSNSYEQYF. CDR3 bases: TGTGCCAGCAGTTGGGACAGTAACTCCTACGAGCAGTACTTC.

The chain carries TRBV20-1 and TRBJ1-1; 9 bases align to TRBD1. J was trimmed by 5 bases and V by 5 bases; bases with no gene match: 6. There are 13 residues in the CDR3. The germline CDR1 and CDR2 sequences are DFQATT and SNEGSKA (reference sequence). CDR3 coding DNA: TGCAGTGCTTCGGGACAGGGAAGAACTGAAGCTTTCTTT. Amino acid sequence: CSASGQGRTEAFF.

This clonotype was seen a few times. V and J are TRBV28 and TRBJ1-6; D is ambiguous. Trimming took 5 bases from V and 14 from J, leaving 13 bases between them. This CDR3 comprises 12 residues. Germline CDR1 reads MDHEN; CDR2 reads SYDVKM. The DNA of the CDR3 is TGTGCCAGCAGTCCCTTCATGAGATCCCTCCACTTT. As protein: CASSPFMRSLHF.

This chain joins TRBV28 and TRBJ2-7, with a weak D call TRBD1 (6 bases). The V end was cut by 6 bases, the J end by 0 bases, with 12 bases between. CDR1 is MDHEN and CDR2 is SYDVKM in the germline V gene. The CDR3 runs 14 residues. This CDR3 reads CASRQGTYSYEQYF. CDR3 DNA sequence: TGTGCCAGCAGGCAGGGGACCTACTCCTACGAGCAGTACTTC.

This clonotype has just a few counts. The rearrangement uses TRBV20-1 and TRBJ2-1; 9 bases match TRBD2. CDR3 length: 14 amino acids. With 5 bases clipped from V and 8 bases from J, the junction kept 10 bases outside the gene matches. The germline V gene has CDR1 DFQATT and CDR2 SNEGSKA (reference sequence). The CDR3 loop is CSAAGTSLVHEQFF. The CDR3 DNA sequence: TGCAGTGCTGCCGGGACTAGCCTAGTCCATGAGCAGTTCTTC.